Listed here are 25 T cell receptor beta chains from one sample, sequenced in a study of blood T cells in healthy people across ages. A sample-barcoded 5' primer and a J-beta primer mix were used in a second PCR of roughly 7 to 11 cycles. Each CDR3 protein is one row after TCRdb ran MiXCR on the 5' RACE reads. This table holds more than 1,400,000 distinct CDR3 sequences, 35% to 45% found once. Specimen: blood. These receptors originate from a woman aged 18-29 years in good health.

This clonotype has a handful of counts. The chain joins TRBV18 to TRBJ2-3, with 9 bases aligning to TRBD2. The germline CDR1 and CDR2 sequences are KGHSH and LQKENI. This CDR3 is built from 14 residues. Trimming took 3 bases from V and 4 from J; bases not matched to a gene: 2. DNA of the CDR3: TGTGCCAGCTCACCCCGGACTAGCGCAGATACGCAGTATTTT. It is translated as CASSPRTSADTQYF.

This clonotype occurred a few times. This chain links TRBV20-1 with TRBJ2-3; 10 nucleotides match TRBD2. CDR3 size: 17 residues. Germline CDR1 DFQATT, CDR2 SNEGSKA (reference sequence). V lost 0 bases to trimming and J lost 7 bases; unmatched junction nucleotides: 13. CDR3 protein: CSARDKLASGGPYTQYF. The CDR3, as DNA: TGCAGTGCTAGAGATAAATTGGCTAGCGGGGGACCTTATACGCAGTATTTT.

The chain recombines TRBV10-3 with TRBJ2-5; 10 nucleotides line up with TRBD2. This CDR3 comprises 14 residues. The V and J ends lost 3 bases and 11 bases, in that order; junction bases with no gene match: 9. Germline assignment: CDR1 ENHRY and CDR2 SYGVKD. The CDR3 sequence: CAISDLAGVDEQYF. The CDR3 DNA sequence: TGTGCCATCAGTGATCTAGCGGGAGTAGATGAGCAGTACTTC.

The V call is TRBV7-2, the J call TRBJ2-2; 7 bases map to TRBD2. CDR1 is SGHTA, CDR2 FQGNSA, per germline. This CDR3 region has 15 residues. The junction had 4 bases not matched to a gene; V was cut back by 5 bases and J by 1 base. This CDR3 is CASSPSGKNTGELFF. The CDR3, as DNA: TGTGCCAGCAGCCCGAGCGGGAAGAACACCGGGGAGCTGTTTTTT.

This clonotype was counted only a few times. DNA for the CDR3: TGTGCCAGCAGCTCATCTCGGACAGGTCGCACAGATACGCAGTATTTT. Protein sequence: CASSSSRTGRTDTQYF. The chain uses TRBV7-9 and TRBJ2-3; TRBD1 aligns across 7 bases. J gave up 1 base and V 4 bases, and 8 bases lay outside the gene matches. Germline V gene data show CDR1 as SEHNR and CDR2 as FQNEAQ (reference sequence). This CDR3 has 16 residues. Supplemented by reference TRBV7-9 and TRBJ2-3, the full variable domain reads DTGVSQNPRHKITKRGQNVTFRCDPISEHNRLYWYRQTLGQGPEFLTYFQNEAQLEKSRLLSDRFSAERPKGSFSTLEIQRTEQGDSAMYLCASSSSRTGRTDTQYFGPGTRLTVL.

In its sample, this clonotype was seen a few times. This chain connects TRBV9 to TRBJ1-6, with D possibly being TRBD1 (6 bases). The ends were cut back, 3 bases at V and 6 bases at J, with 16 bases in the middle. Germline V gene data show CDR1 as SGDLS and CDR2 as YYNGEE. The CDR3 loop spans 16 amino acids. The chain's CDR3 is CASSAHPQGSNSPLHF. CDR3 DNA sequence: TGTGCCAGCAGCGCGCATCCCCAGGGGAGTAATTCACCCCTCCACTTT.

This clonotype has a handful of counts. The DNA for the CDR3 is TGCAGTGCTCTGACCGGGACAGGTGGCTACGAGCAGTACTTC. It translates to CSALTGTGGYEQYF. This chain uses TRBV20-1 with TRBJ2-7, with TRBD1 identical over 8 bases. Germline CDR1 DFQATT, CDR2 SNEGSKA (reference sequence). Trimming removed 5 bases from V and 3 bases from J; junction bases left unmatched: 9. The CDR3 extends over 14 amino acids.

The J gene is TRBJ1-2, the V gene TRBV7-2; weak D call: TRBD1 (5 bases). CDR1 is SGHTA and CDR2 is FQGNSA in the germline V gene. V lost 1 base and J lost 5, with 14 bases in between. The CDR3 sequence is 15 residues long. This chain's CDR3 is CASSLVIGEGYGYTF. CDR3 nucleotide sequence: TGTGCCAGCAGCTTAGTTATAGGGGAGGGTTATGGCTACACCTTC.

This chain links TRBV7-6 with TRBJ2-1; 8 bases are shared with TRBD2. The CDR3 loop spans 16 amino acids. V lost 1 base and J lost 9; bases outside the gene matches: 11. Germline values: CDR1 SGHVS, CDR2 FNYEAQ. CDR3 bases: TGTGCCAGCAGCTTAGGGGCCCCAGCGGGAGCTGGTGAGCAGTTCTTC. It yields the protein CASSLGAPAGAGEQFF. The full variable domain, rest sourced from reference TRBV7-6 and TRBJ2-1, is GAGVSQSPRYKVTKRGQDVALRCDPISGHVSLYWYRQALGQGPEFLTYFNYEAQQDKSGLPNDRFSAERPEGSISTLTIQRTEQRDSAMYRCASSLGAPAGAGEQFFGPGTRLTVL.

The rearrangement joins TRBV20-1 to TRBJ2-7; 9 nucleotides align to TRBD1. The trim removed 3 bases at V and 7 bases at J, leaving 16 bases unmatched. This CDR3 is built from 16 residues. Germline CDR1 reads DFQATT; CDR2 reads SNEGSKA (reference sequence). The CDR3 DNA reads TGCAGTGCTAGGGCGACAGGGGGGTTTACCTACAATGAGCAGTACTTC. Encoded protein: CSARATGGFTYNEQYF.

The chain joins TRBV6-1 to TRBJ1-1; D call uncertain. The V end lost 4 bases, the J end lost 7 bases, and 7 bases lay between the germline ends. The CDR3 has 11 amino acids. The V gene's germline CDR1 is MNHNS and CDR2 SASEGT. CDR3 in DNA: TGTGCCAGCAGTGCCTCATATGAAGCTTTCTTT. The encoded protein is CASSASYEAFF.

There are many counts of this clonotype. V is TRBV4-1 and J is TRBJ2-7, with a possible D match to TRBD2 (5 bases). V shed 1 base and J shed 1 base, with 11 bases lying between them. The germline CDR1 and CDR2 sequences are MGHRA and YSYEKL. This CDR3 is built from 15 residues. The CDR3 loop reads CASSQGSGKSYEQYF. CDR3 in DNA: TGCGCCAGCAGCCAAGGGAGCGGTAAATCCTACGAGCAGTACTTC.

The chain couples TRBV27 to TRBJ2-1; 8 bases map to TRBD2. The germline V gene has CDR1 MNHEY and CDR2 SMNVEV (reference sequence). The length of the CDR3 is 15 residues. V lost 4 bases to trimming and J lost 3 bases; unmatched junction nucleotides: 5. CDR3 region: CASSWGLGDYNEQFF. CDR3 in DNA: TGTGCCAGCAGTTGGGGACTAGGGGACTACAATGAGCAGTTCTTC.

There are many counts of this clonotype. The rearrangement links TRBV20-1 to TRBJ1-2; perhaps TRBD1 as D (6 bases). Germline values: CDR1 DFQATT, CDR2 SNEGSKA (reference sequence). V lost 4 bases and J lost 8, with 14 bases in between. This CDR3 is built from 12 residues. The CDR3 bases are TGCAGTGCTAAACAGGGTATCGGCGGCTACACCTTC. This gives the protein CSAKQGIGGYTF.

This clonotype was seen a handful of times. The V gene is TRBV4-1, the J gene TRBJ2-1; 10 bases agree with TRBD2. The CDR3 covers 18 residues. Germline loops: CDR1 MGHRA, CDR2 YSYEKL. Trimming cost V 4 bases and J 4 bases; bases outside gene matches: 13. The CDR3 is CASSPRELSGGAYNEQFF. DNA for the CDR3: TGCGCCAGCAGCCCGCGCGAATTAAGCGGGGGGGCTTACAATGAGCAGTTCTTC.

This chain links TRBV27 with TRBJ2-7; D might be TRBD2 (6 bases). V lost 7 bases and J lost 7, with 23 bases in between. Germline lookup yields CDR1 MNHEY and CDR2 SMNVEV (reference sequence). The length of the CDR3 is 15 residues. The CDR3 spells CASTLAGSGEGEQYF. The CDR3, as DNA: TGTGCCAGCACCCTTGCCGGTAGCGGAGAAGGAGAGCAGTACTTC.

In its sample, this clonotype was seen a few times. The CDR3 loop is CSALRTGLDYGYTF. Written as DNA, the CDR3 is TGCAGTGCCCTAAGGACGGGGCTAGACTATGGCTACACCTTC. The chain links TRBV20-1 to TRBJ1-2; tentative D call: TRBD1 (5 bases). CDR1 and CDR2 (germline): DFQATT, SNEGSKA (reference sequence). V was cut by 6 bases and J by 3 bases, with 17 bases left in between. The CDR3 contains 14 residues.

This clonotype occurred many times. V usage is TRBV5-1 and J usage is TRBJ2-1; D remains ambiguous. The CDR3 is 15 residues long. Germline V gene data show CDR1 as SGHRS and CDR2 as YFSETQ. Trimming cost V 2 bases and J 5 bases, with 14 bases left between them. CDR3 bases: TGCGCCAGCAGCTTCGGAAGGGTGACCAACAATGAGCAGTTCTTC. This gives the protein CASSFGRVTNNEQFF.

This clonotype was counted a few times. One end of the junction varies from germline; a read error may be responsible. CDR3 sequence: CASSFGTGNEQFF. DNA for the CDR3: TGTGCTAGCAGCTTTGGGACGGGCAATGAGCAGTTCTTC. This rearrangement joins TRBV7-7 to TRBJ2-1; D may match TRBD1 or TRBD2 (5 bases each). The CDR3 length is 13 residues. Germline V gene data show CDR1 as SSHAT and CDR2 as FNYEAQ (reference sequence).

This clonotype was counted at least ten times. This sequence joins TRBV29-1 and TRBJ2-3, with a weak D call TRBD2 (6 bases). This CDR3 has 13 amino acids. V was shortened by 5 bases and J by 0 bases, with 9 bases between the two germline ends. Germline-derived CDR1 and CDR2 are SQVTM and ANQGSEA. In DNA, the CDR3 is TGCAGCGTTCACGCGGGAAGCACAGATACGCAGTATTTT. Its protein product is CSVHAGSTDTQYF.

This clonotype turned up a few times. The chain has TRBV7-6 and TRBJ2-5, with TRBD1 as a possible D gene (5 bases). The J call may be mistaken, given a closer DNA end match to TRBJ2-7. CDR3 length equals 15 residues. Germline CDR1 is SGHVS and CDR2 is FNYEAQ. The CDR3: CASSPPEYDSVEQYF. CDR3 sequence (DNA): TGTGCCAGCAGCCCACCCGAATATGACAGCGTCGAGCAGTACTTC.

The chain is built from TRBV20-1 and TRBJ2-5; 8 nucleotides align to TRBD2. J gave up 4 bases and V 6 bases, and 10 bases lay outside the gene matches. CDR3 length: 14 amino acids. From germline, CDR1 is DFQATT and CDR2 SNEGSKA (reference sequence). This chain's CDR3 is CSAPGTSQPETQYF. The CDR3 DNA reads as TGCAGTGCCCCAGGGACTAGTCAACCAGAGACCCAGTACTTC.

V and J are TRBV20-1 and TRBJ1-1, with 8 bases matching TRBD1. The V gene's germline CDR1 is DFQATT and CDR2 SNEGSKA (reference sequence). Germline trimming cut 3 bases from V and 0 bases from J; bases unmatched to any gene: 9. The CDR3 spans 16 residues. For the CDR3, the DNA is TGCAGTGCTAGGGGTCTCCGGGACAGGCTGAACACTGAAGCTTTCTTT. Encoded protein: CSARGLRDRLNTEAFF.

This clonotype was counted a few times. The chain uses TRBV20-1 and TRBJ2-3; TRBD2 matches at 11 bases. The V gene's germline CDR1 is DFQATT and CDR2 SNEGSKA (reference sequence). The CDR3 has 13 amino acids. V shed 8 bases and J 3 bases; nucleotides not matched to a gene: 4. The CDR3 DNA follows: TGCAGTCCAAGGACTAGCGGGACAGATACGCAGTATTTT. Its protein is CSPRTSGTDTQYF.

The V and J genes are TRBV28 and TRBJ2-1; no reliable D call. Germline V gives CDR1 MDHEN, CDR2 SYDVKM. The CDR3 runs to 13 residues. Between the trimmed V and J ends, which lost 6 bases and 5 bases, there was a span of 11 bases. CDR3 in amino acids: CASRYRNDNEQFF. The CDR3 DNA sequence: TGTGCCAGCAGATACCGAAACGACAATGAGCAGTTCTTC.